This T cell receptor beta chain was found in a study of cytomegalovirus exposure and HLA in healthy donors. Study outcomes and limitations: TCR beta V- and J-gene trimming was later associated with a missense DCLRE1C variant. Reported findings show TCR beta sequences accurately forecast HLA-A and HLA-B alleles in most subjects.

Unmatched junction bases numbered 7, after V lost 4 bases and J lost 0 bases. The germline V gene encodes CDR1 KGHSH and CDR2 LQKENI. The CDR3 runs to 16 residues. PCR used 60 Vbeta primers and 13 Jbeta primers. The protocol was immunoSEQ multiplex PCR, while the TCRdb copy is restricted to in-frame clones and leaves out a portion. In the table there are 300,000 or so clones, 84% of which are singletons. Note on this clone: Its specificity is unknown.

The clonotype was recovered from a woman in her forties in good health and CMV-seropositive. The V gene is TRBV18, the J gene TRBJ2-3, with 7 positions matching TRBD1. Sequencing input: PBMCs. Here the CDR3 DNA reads TGTGCCAGCTCACGGGGACAGCCCTCTAGCACAGATACGCAGTATTTT. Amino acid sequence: CASSRGQPSSTDTQYF. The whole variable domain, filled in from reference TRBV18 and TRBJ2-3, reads NAGVMQNPRHLVRRRGQEARLRCSPMKGHSHVYWYRQLPEEGLKFMVYLQKENIIDESGMPKERFSAEFPKEGPSILRIQQVVRGDSAAYFCASSRGQPSSTDTQYFGPGTRLTVL.